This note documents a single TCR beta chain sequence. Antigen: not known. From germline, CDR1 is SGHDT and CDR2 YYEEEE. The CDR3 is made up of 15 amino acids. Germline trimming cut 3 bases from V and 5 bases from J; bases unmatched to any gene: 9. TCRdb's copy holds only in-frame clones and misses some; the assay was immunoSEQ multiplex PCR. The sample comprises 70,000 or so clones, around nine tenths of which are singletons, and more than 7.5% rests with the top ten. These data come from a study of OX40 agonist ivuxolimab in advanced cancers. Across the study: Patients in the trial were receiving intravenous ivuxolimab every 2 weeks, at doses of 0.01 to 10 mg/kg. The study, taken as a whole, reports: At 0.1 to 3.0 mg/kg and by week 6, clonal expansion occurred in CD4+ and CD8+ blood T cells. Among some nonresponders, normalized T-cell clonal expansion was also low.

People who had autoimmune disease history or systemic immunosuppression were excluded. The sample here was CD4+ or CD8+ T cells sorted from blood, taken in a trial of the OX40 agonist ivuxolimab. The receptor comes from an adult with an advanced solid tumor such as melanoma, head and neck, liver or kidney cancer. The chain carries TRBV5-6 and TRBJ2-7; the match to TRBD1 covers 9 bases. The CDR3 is CASSSPGTGKNEQYF. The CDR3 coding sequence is TGTGCCAGCAGCTCCCCCGGGACAGGGAAAAACGAGCAGTACTTC.